These 12 T cell receptor beta chains were all obtained from the same sample, sequenced in a study of cytomegalovirus exposure and HLA in healthy donors. The primer mix had 60 Vbeta and 13 Jbeta primers. The table came from immunoSEQ multiplex PCR; TCRdb's copy has only in-frame clones and leaves some out. The sample contains under 150,000 clones, roughly four fifths of which appear only once. The sequencing input was PBMCs. All receptors derive from a woman in her thirties or forties in good health and CMV-seropositive.

This chain links TRBV5-4 with TRBJ2-7; 7 nucleotides align to TRBD1. Germline-derived CDR1 and CDR2 are SGHNT and YYREEE (reference sequence). J was trimmed by 3 bases and V by 4 bases; bases with no gene match: 7. The CDR3 covers 14 residues. CDR3 in DNA: TGTGCCAGCAGCAAAGGACAGGCCCGCTACGAGCAGTACTTC. This gives the protein CASSKGQARYEQYF.

This clone was seen a handful of times. The gene calls are TRBV19 and TRBJ2-1; 11 nucleotides line up with TRBD2. There are 15 residues in the CDR3. Trimming at V came to 2 bases and at J to 6 bases, leaving 3 bases not matched to a gene. Germline V lookup: CDR1 LNHDA, CDR2 SQIVND (reference sequence). The CDR3 region is CASSILAGGGNEQFF. In DNA, the CDR3 is TGTGCCAGTAGTATACTAGCGGGGGGCGGCAATGAGCAGTTCTTC.

The rearrangement links TRBV10-3 to TRBJ2-5; 7 bases align to TRBD2. The CDR3 runs 15 residues. CDR1 and CDR2 (germline): ENHRY, SYGVKD. With 3 bases clipped from V and 5 bases from J, the junction kept 9 bases outside the gene matches. CDR3 in DNA: TGTGCCATCAGTGACCTAGGCGGGAGAAGTGAGACCCAGTACTTC. Protein sequence: CAISDLGGRSETQYF.

The chain combines TRBV10-1 with TRBJ2-2, with D perhaps TRBD1 (6 bases). Between the trimmed V and J ends, which lost 6 bases and 0 bases, there was a span of 11 bases. Germline CDR1 and CDR2: WNHNN and SYGVQD (reference sequence). This CDR3 comprises 15 residues. CDR3 protein: CASSRGPTNTGELFF. In DNA form, the CDR3 reads TGCGCCAGCAGCAGGGGACCTACGAACACCGGGGAGCTGTTTTTT.

The genes are TRBV7-8 and TRBJ2-2; D gene unclear. This CDR3 contains 13 residues. In germline, CDR1 is SGHVS, CDR2 FQNEAQ. Trimming removed 1 base from V and 8 bases from J, with 8 bases in between. The CDR3 DNA is TGTGCCAGCAGCTTAGACCGGGTGGGGGAGCTGTTTTTT. It encodes CASSLDRVGELFF. Full variable domain (outside the CDR3, taken from reference TRBV7-8 and TRBJ2-2): GAGVSQSPRYKVAKRGQDVALRCDPISGHVSLFWYQQALGQGPEFLTYFQNEAQLDKSGLPSDRFFAERPEGSVSTLKIQRTQQEDSAVYLCASSLDRVGELFFGEGSRLTVL.

The CDR3 region is CASSLRGGEFYGYTF. CDR3 in DNA: TGTGCCAGCAGCCTCAGAGGAGGGGAGTTCTATGGCTACACCTTC. The chain combines TRBV7-6 with TRBJ1-2, with a tentative D call TRBD1 (5 bases). The CDR3 has 15 amino acids. V gave up 5 bases and J gave up 4 bases, with 17 bases separating them. Germline V gives CDR1 SGHVS, CDR2 FNYEAQ. The whole variable domain, remainder taken from reference TRBV7-6 and TRBJ1-2, is GAGVSQSPRYKVTKRGQDVALRCDPISGHVSLYWYRQALGQGPEFLTYFNYEAQQDKSGLPNDRFSAERPEGSISTLTIQRTEQRDSAMYRCASSLRGGEFYGYTFGSGTRLTVV.

This chain connects TRBV5-1 to TRBJ1-6, with a weak D call TRBD1 (5 bases). The V end lost 3 bases, the J end lost 10 bases, and 14 bases lay between the germline ends. Germline CDR1 is SGHRS and CDR2 is YFSETQ. The CDR3 extends over 14 amino acids. CDR3 residues: CASSWEAGESPLHF. In nucleotides, the CDR3 is TGCGCCAGCAGCTGGGAGGCGGGGGAATCACCCCTCCACTTT.

This chain links TRBV2 with TRBJ2-2; TRBD2 is a possible D gene (5 bases). Trimming removed 2 bases from V and 2 bases from J, with 9 bases in between. Germline assignment: CDR1 SNHLY and CDR2 FYNNEI. The CDR3 sequence is 15 residues long. In DNA, the CDR3 is TGTGCCAGCAGTGAACAGCGGTTAAACACCGGGGAGCTGTTTTTT. Amino acid sequence: CASSEQRLNTGELFF.

The chain joins TRBV9 to TRBJ2-5, with 7 bases that match TRBD1. Trimming at V came to 4 bases and at J to 4 bases, leaving 13 bases not matched to a gene. This CDR3 region has 16 residues. Looked up from germline, CDR1 is SGDLS and CDR2 is YYNGEE. CDR3 loop: CASSPRDSRGTETQYF. CDR3 bases: TGTGCCAGCAGCCCCCGGGACAGCCGAGGCACAGAGACCCAGTACTTC.

The chain is built from TRBV15 and TRBJ1-4; D gene uncertain. The CDR3 has 15 residues. Looked up from germline, CDR1 is LNHNV and CDR2 is YYDKDF (reference sequence). With 0 bases removed from V and 6 bases from J, the gap between germline ends came to 11 bases. CDR3 residues: CATSRDTRQHEKLFF. The DNA for the CDR3 is TGTGCCACCAGCAGAGATACGAGGCAGCATGAAAAACTGTTTTTT.

The chain uses TRBV18 and TRBJ1-1; the match to TRBD1 covers 10 bases. Germline V gene data show CDR1 as KGHSH and CDR2 as LQKENI. This CDR3 region has 16 residues. J gave up 7 bases and V 3 bases, and 11 bases lay outside the gene matches. CDR3 protein: CASSPRQGASDGEAFF. In nucleotides, the CDR3 is TGTGCCAGCTCACCCCGACAGGGGGCATCAGATGGTGAAGCTTTCTTT.

This clone came up a few times. The chain uses TRBV11-1 and TRBJ2-1; tentatively, D is TRBD1 (7 bases). Germline assignment: CDR1 SGHAT and CDR2 FQDESV (reference sequence). The CDR3 consists of 15 residues. Trimming cost V 5 bases and J 3 bases, with 14 bases left between them. The CDR3 DNA reads TGTGCCAGCAGCCTGGGGGGACAGAACTACAATGAGCAGTTCTTC. As protein: CASSLGGQNYNEQFF.